These T cell receptor beta chains were read from a single sample in a study of post-analysis software for immune sequencing data. TCRdb ran MiXCR on the PCR reads and lists one entry per CDR3 protein. Among about 810,000 distinct CDR3 sequences listed, approximately 53% were seen once. The sample comprised blood. The receptor set was obtained from a girl aged 5-17 years with multiple sclerosis. Each CDR3 is given with its conserved first and last residue. A D gene is named only where the DNA matches it firmly. Size tells how often a clone was seen (once, few, many) or the class of an expanded clone, and some rows leave it out.

clone size: .
V gene: TRBV7-9
J gene: TRBJ2-7
D gene: TRBD1
CDR3 DNA: TGTGCCAGCAGGGGGGGACAGGGTGACGAGCAGTACTTC
CDR3 protein: CASRGGQGDEQYF

clone size: .
V gene: TRBV29-1
J gene: TRBJ2-3
D gene: .
CDR3 DNA: TGCAGCGTTGGGCCAGTCAGGAGCACAGATACGCAGTATTTT
CDR3 protein: CSVGPVRSTDTQYF

clone size: .
V gene: TRBV6-1
J gene: TRBJ2-1
D gene: .
CDR3 DNA: TGTGCCGGCCGACCAGCGGGTGAAACCTACAATGAGCAGTTCTTC
CDR3 protein: CAGRPAGETYNEQFF

clone size: once
V gene: TRBV29-1
J gene: TRBJ2-5
D gene: .
CDR3 DNA: TGCAGCGTCAACTGGAGGGGACAAGAGACCCAGTACTTC
CDR3 protein: CSVNWRGQETQYF

clone size: .
V gene: TRBV11-2
J gene: TRBJ2-6
D gene: .
CDR3 DNA: TGTGCCAGCAGCCCTAGATGGGGCGGCTCTGGGGCCAACGTCCTGACTTTC
CDR3 protein: CASSPRWGGSGANVLTF

clone size: .
V gene: TRBV5-1
J gene: TRBJ1-2
D gene: .
CDR3 DNA: TGCGCCGGCAGCTTGGAGTTAGCTAACTATGGCTACACCTTC
CDR3 protein: CAGSLELANYGYTF

clone size: .
V gene: TRBV5-1
J gene: TRBJ2-6
D gene: .
CDR3 DNA: TGCGCCAGCAGTATGGGGTGGGGGGCCGTCTCTGGGGCCAACGTCCTGACTTTC
CDR3 protein: CASSMGWGAVSGANVLTF

clone size: .
V gene: TRBV5-1
J gene: TRBJ2-7
D gene: TRBD1
CDR3 DNA: TGCGCCAGCAGCCCAAGACAGGGGGGTCTCTACGAGCAGTACTTC
CDR3 protein: CASSPRQGGLYEQYF

clone size: few
V gene: TRBV6-6
J gene: TRBJ2-7
D gene: TRBD2
CDR3 DNA: TGTGCCAGCAGTTACCTCAGACGACTAGCGGGAGGCTACGAGCAGTACTTC
CDR3 protein: CASSYLRRLAGGYEQYF

clone size: .
V gene: TRBV5-1
J gene: TRBJ2-7
D gene: .
CDR3 DNA: TGCGCCAGCAGCTTGGGGGACCTCCTGGGAGAGCAGTACTTC
CDR3 protein: CASSLGDLLGEQYF

clone size: many
V gene: TRBV12-3/TRBV12-4
J gene: TRBJ2-7
D gene: .
CDR3 DNA: TGTGCCAGCAGCACAACCACCTACGAGCAGTACTTC
CDR3 protein: CASSTTTYEQYF

clone size: .
V gene: TRBV12-3/TRBV12-4
J gene: TRBJ2-1
D gene: TRBD1
CDR3 DNA: TGTGCCAGCAGGACGGGACAGATCTACAATGAGCAGTTCTTC
CDR3 protein: CASRTGQIYNEQFF

clone size: once
V gene: TRBV7-2
J gene: TRBJ1-5
D gene: .
CDR3 DNA: TGTGCCAGCAGCTTGATTATAGATCAGCCCCAGCATTTT
CDR3 protein: CASSLIIDQPQHF

clone size: once
V gene: TRBV20-1
J gene: TRBJ1-5
D gene: .
CDR3 DNA: TGCAGTGCTAGAGCAGGGGATTATAGCAATCAGCCCCAGCATTTT
CDR3 protein: CSARAGDYSNQPQHF

clone size: .
V gene: TRBV5-1
J gene: TRBJ2-5
D gene: TRBD1
CDR3 DNA: TGCGCCAGCAGGACGACAGGGTTGGAGACCCAGTACTTC
CDR3 protein: CASRTTGLETQYF

clone size: .
V gene: TRBV7-2
J gene: TRBJ1-2
D gene: .
CDR3 DNA: TGTGCCAGCAACCAGATTGGGACCCTTGATGGCTACACCTTC
CDR3 protein: CASNQIGTLDGYTF

clone size: once
V gene: TRBV20-1
J gene: TRBJ1-4
D gene: TRBD1
CDR3 DNA: TGCAGTGCGACGGACAGGGCGAGAACTAATGAAAAACTGTTTTTT
CDR3 protein: CSATDRARTNEKLFF

clone size: .
V gene: TRBV7-9
J gene: TRBJ2-1
D gene: .
CDR3 DNA: TGTGCCAGCAGCTCCGCGAACAATGAGCAGTTCTTC
CDR3 protein: CASSSANNEQFF

clone size: .
V gene: TRBV29-1
J gene: TRBJ1-1
D gene: .
CDR3 DNA: TGCAGCGTTGCGGGTCAGAACACTGAAGCTTTCTTT
CDR3 protein: CSVAGQNTEAFF

clone size: .
V gene: TRBV20-1
J gene: TRBJ2-5
D gene: TRBD2
CDR3 DNA: TGCAGTGCTAGAGAGGGGGGGAGAAGACAAGAGACCCAGTACTTC
CDR3 protein: CSAREGGRRQETQYF

clone size: few
V gene: TRBV6-2/TRBV6-3
J gene: TRBJ2-5
D gene: .
CDR3 DNA: TGTGCCAGCAGTTCAAGCCAGTTGACTCAAGAGACCCAGTACTTC
CDR3 protein: CASSSSQLTQETQYF

clone size: .
V gene: TRBV10-3
J gene: TRBJ2-7
D gene: TRBD2
CDR3 DNA: TGTGCCATCAGTTCTCCCCGGGGGGGGCTCACGTACGAGCAGTACTTC
CDR3 protein: CAISSPRGGLTYEQYF

clone size: few
V gene: TRBV7-9
J gene: TRBJ2-3
D gene: .
CDR3 DNA: TGTGCCAGCAGCTTAGTCTCACTTGTAGGCGGGATTGCAGATACGCAGTATTTT
CDR3 protein: CASSLVSLVGGIADTQYF

clone size: .
V gene: TRBV27
J gene: TRBJ1-2
D gene: .
CDR3 DNA: TGTGCCAGCAGTACCTCCCCACAGGGTGGTGGCTACACCTTC
CDR3 protein: CASSTSPQGGGYTF

clone size: .
V gene: TRBV5-1
J gene: TRBJ2-7
D gene: TRBD1
CDR3 DNA: TGCGCCAGCAGCTTTTTCCCGGGACAGGTGTTCTACGAGCAGTACTTC
CDR3 protein: CASSFFPGQVFYEQYF

clone size: .
V gene: TRBV5-1
J gene: TRBJ2-6
D gene: TRBD1
CDR3 DNA: TGCGCCAGCAGCACCCACAGGGGGCTCCTCTCTGGGGCCAACGTCCTGACTTTC
CDR3 protein: CASSTHRGLLSGANVLTF

clone size: .
V gene: TRBV13
J gene: TRBJ2-5
D gene: .
CDR3 DNA: TGTGCCAGCAGCTTAGGCCCAGCCTACCAAGAGACCCAGTACTTC
CDR3 protein: CASSLGPAYQETQYF

clone size: .
V gene: TRBV27
J gene: TRBJ2-7
D gene: .
CDR3 DNA: TGTGCCAGCAGTGATCTTGGGACAAGACAGAGGGGTTACGAGCAGTACTTC
CDR3 protein: CASSDLGTRQRGYEQYF

clone size: .
V gene: TRBV29-1
J gene: TRBJ2-1
D gene: TRBD1
CDR3 DNA: TGCAGCGTTGGGGACAGTTCCTACAATGAGCAGTTCTTC
CDR3 protein: CSVGDSSYNEQFF

clone size: few
V gene: TRBV6-1
J gene: TRBJ2-1
D gene: .
CDR3 DNA: TGTGCCAGCAGTGAATACAGCGTCTCCTACAATGAGCAGTTCTTC
CDR3 protein: CASSEYSVSYNEQFF

clone size: .
V gene: TRBV18
J gene: TRBJ2-3
D gene: TRBD2
CDR3 DNA: TGTGCCAGCTCACCAATCAGCGGGGGAAGCACAGATACGCAGTATTTT
CDR3 protein: CASSPISGGSTDTQYF

clone size: .
V gene: TRBV11-2
J gene: TRBJ2-7
D gene: TRBD2
CDR3 DNA: TGTGCCAGCAGCCGAGGTTGGGAGGGTAGCGGGAGTGTGGCGGTCTACGAGCAGTACTTC
CDR3 protein: CASSRGWEGSGSVAVYEQYF

clone size: few
V gene: TRBV3-1
J gene: TRBJ2-3
D gene: TRBD1
CDR3 DNA: TGTGCCAGCAGCCCAGGGACAGGGGGCGCAGATACGCAGTATTTT
CDR3 protein: CASSPGTGGADTQYF

clone size: .
V gene: TRBV20-1
J gene: TRBJ1-4
D gene: TRBD1
CDR3 DNA: TGCAGTGCCAGAGACAGGGGCTTTAATGAAAAACTGTTTTTT
CDR3 protein: CSARDRGFNEKLFF

clone size: .
V gene: TRBV14
J gene: TRBJ2-5
D gene: .
CDR3 DNA: TGTGCCAGCAGCCAAGACCCCAGGGGATACCAGTACTTC
CDR3 protein: CASSQDPRGYQYF

clone size: .
V gene: TRBV29-1
J gene: TRBJ2-7
D gene: TRBD2
CDR3 DNA: TGCAGCGTTGAGGGGACTAGGGGCTCCTACGAGCAGTACTTC
CDR3 protein: CSVEGTRGSYEQYF

clone size: .
V gene: TRBV5-1
J gene: TRBJ2-1
D gene: TRBD2
CDR3 DNA: TGCGCCAGCAGCCGGACTAGCTTGAATGAGCAGTTCTTC
CDR3 protein: CASSRTSLNEQFF

clone size: .
V gene: TRBV6-4
J gene: TRBJ2-3
D gene: .
CDR3 DNA: TGTGCCAGCAGTGACTCGGGGGGGCCGTCAAGCACAGATACGCAGTATTTT
CDR3 protein: CASSDSGGPSSTDTQYF

clone size: .
V gene: TRBV4-2
J gene: TRBJ2-7
D gene: .
CDR3 DNA: TGTGCCAGCAGCCAAGACATCGGCAGGGGAACTGGTTACGAGCAGTACTTC
CDR3 protein: CASSQDIGRGTGYEQYF

clone size: .
V gene: TRBV25-1
J gene: TRBJ1-6
D gene: .
CDR3 DNA: TGTGCCAGCAGTGAATACGAGGGGAGGTCACCCCTCCACTTT
CDR3 protein: CASSEYEGRSPLHF

clone size: .
V gene: TRBV4-1
J gene: TRBJ1-2
D gene: .
CDR3 DNA: TGCGCCAGCAGCCAAGCAAACAGCCACTATGGCTACACCTTC
CDR3 protein: CASSQANSHYGYTF

clone size: few
V gene: TRBV5-1
J gene: TRBJ2-1
D gene: .
CDR3 DNA: TGCGCCAGCAGCCGCGGGGACCTCTCCTACAATGAGCAGTTCTTC
CDR3 protein: CASSRGDLSYNEQFF

clone size: .
V gene: TRBV4-3
J gene: TRBJ1-1
D gene: .
CDR3 DNA: TGCGCCAGCAGCCCGGAAACCGCAGGGGCGGGTAGTGAAGCTTTCTTT
CDR3 protein: CASSPETAGAGSEAFF

clone size: .
V gene: TRBV4-1
J gene: TRBJ1-3
D gene: TRBD1
CDR3 DNA: TGCGCCAGCAGCCAAGACGACAGGGCCATACGGTTGGGTGGAAACACCATATATTTT
CDR3 protein: CASSQDDRAIRLGGNTIYF

clone size: few
V gene: TRBV7-2
J gene: TRBJ2-5
D gene: .
CDR3 DNA: TGTGCCAGCAGCACCTCTAGCAAGGAGACCCAGTACTTC
CDR3 protein: CASSTSSKETQYF